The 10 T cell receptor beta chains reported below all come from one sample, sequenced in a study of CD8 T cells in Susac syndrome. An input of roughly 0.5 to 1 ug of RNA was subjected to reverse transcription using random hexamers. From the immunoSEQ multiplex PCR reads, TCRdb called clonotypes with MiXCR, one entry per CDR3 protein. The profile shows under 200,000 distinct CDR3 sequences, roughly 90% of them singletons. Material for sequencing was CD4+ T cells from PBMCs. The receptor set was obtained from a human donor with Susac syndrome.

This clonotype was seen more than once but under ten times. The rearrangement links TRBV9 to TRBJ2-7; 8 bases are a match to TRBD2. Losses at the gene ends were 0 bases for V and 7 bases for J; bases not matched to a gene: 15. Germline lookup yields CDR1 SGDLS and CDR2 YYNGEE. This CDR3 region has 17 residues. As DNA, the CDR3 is TGTGCCAGCAGCGTAGCCGCTGAGCTAGCGGGTCCGGGGGAGCAGTACTTC. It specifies CASSVAAELAGPGEQYF.

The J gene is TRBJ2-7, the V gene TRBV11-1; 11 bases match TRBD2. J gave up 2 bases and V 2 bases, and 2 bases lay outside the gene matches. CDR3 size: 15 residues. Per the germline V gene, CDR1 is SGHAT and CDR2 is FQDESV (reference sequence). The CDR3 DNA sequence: TGTGCCAGCAGCTTAAGACTAGCGGGACCCTACGAGCAGTACTTC. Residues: CASSLRLAGPYEQYF.

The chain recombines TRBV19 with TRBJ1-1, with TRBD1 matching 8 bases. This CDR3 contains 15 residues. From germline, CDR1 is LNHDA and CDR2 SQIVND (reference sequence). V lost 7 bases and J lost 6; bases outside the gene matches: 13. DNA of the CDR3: TGTGCCAGTAAAATAACGACAGGGGAGATGGCTGAAGCTTTCTTT. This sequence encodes CASKITTGEMAEAFF.

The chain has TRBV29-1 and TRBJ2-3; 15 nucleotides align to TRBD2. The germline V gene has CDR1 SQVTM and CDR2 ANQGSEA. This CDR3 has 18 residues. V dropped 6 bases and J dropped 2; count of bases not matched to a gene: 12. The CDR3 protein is CSVTGTSGRMPLTDTQYF. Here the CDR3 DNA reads TGCAGCGTCACCGGGACTAGCGGGAGGATGCCCCTCACAGATACGCAGTATTTT.

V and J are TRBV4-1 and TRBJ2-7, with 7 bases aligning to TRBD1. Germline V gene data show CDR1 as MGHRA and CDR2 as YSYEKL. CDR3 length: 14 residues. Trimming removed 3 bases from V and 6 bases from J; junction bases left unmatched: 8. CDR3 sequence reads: CASSHLGGRGEQYF. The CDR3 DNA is TGCGCCAGCAGCCATCTAGGGGGCAGGGGCGAGCAGTACTTC.

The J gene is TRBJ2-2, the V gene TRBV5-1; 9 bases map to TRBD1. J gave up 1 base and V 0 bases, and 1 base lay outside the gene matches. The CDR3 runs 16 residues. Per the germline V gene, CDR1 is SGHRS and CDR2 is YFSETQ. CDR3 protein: CASSLADRGNTGELFF. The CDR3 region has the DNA TGCGCCAGCAGCTTGGCGGACAGGGGGAACACCGGGGAGCTGTTTTTT.

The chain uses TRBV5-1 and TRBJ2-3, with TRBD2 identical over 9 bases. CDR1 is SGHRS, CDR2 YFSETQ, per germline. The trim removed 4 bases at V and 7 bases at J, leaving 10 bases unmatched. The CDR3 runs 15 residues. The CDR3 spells CASSPTSGKRNTQYF. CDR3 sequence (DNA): TGCGCCAGCAGCCCGACTAGCGGCAAACGGAATACGCAGTATTTT.

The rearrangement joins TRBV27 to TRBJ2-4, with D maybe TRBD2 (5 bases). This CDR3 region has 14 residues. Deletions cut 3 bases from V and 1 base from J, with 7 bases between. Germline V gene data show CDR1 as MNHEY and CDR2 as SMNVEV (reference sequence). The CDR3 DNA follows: TGTGCCAGCAGTTTGTCGGGGGCCAAAAACATTCAGTACTTC. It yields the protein CASSLSGAKNIQYF.

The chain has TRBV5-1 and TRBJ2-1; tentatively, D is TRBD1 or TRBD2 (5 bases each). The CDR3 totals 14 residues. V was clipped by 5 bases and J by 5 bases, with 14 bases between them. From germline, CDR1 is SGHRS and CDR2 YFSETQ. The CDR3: CASSLGLAHNEQFF. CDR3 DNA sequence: TGCGCCAGCAGTCTGGGGCTAGCCCACAATGAGCAGTTCTTC.

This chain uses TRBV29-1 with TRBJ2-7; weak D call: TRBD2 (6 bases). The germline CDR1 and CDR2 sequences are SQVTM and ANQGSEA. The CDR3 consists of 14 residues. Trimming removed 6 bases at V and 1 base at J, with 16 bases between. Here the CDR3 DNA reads TGCAGCGTCCTCGCGGGACTGAATTCCTACGAGCAGTACTTC. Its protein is CSVLAGLNSYEQYF.